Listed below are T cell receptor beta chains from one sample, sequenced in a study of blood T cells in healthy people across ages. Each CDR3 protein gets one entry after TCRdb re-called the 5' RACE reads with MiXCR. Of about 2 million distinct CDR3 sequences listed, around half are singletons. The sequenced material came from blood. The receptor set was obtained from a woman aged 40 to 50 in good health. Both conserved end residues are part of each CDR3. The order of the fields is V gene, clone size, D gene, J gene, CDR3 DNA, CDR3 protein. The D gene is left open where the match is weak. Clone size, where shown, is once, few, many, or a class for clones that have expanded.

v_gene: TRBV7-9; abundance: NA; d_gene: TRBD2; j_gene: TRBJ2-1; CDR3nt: TGTGCCAGCAGCGACGGGACTAGCGGGGGGGTCAGTACCTACAATGAGCAGTTCTTC; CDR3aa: CASSDGTSGGVSTYNEQFF
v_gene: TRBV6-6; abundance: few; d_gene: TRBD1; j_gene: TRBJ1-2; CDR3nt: TGTGCCAGCAGTCCTCGGGACAGGGGCTATGGCTACACCTTC; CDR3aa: CASSPRDRGYGYTF
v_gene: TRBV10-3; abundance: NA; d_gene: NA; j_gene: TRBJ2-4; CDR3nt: TGTGCCATCAGTGAATCTTCGGTGCTAAACATTCAGTACTTC; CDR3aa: CAISESSVLNIQYF
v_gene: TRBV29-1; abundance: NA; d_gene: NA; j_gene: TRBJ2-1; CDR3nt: TGCAGCGTTGGGACCGACAATGAGCAGTTCTTC; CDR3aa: CSVGTDNEQFF
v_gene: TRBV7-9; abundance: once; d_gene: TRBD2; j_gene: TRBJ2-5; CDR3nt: TGTGCCAGCAGCCCCATAATAGGGACTAGCGGGGTATATGAGACCCAGTACTTC; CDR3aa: CASSPIIGTSGVYETQYF
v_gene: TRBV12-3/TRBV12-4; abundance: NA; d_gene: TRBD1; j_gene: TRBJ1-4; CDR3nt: TGTGCCAGCAGCTGGGACAGGGCTGAAAAACTGTTTTTT; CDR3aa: CASSWDRAEKLFF
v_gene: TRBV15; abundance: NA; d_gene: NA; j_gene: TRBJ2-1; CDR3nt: TGTGCCACCAGCAGAGATCTCCTTCACAATGAGCAGTTCTTC; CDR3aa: CATSRDLLHNEQFF
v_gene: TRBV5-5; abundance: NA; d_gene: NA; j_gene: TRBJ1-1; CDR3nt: TGTGCCAGCAGCCCCGAATTCAGGGCGTTGAACACTGAAGCTTTCTTT; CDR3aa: CASSPEFRALNTEAFF
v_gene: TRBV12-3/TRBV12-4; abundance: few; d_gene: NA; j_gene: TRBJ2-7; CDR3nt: TGTGCCAGCAGTTTCGGTGCGCTAGTACCTAACAATGAGCAGTACTTC; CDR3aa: CASSFGALVPNNEQYF
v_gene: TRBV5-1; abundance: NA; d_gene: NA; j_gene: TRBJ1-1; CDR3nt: TGTGCCAGCAGTTTAGGGTCAGCGAACACTGAAGCTTTCTTT; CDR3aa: CASSLGSANTEAFF
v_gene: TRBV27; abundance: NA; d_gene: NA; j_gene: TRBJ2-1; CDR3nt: TGTGCCACCGCTATGACAGGTGGTTTAAAGTTCTTC; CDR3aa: CATAMTGGLKFF
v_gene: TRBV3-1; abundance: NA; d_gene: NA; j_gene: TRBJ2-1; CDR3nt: TGTGCCAGCAGCCAAGGTCATCAGGTAGCCAGAAACATTCAGTTCTTC; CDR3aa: CASSQGHQVARNIQFF
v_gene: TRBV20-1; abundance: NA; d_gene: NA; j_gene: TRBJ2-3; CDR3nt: TGCAGTGTCCCGGGGATCACAGATACGCAGTATTTT; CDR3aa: CSVPGITDTQYF
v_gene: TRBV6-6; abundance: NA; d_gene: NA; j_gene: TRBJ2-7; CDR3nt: TGTGCCAGCCACAAGGGGGATGAGCAGTACTTC; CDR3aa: CASHKGDEQYF
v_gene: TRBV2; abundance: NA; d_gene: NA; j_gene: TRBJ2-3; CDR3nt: TGTGCCAGCAGGCAAACACTCCTCAGCACAGATACGCAGTATTTT; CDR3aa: CASRQTLLSTDTQYF
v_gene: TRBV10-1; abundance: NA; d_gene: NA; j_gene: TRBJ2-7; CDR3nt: TGCGCCAGCAGTGGGTCCTTGGCCGTCCAGTACTTC; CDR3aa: CASSGSLAVQYF
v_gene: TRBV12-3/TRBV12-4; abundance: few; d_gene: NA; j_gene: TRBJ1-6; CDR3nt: TGTGCCAGCACCTGGACTAACTCCAAAAATTCACCCCTCCACTTT; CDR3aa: CASTWTNSKNSPLHF
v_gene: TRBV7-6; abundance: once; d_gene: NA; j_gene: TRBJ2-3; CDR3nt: TGTGCCAGCAGCTACGGGGGGCAGACTTCCACAGATACGCAGTATTTT; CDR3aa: CASSYGGQTSTDTQYF